This T cell receptor (beta chain) was captured in a study of T cell responses to AZD1222 COVID-19 vaccine. Study outcomes and limitations: Spike was spanned by vaccine-associated CD4 TCRs, with dominance at 160-218 and 743-854. White British people made up most donors, females outnumbered males, and clonal diversity was possibly underestimated.

On this clone: Its matching antigen is unknown.

The assay was immunoSEQ multiplex PCR, and TCRdb's table has in-frame clones only and misses some. The profile shows 90,000 to 120,000 clones, approximately 90% of them singletons. The germline V gene has CDR1 SGHDN and CDR2 FVKESK. With 4 bases clipped from V and 3 bases from J, the junction kept 5 bases outside the gene matches. The length of the CDR3 is 15 residues. Sequences were derived from peripheral blood, sampled 28 days after the second AZD1222 dose. This chain connects TRBV14 to TRBJ1-2, with 10 positions matching TRBD1. This receptor was obtained from an adult who received the AZD1222 COVID-19 vaccine. In DNA form, the CDR3 reads TGTGCCAGCAGCCCCGGGACAGGGGTGGACTATGGCTACACCTTC. Its protein is CASSPGTGVDYGYTF.